The sequence of this T cell receptor beta chain was determined in a study of technical replicates of blood from several donors. Sequenced by immunoSEQ multiplex PCR; TCRdb stores in-frame clones only, minus some. The table shows some 79,000 clones, with around 94% occurring only once. The sequence was collected from a human donor in good health. The sequenced sample consisted of T cells isolated from PBMCs.

CDR3 DNA sequence: TGCGCCAGCAGCTTGGCCGGGACAGGGCGCACAGATACGCAGTATTTT. This codes for CASSLAGTGRTDTQYF. V is TRBV5-1 and J is TRBJ2-3, with 9 bases lining up with TRBD1. CDR3 length equals 16 residues. J lost 1 base, V lost 0 bases, and 3 bases had no gene match. From germline, CDR1 is SGHRS and CDR2 YFSETQ.